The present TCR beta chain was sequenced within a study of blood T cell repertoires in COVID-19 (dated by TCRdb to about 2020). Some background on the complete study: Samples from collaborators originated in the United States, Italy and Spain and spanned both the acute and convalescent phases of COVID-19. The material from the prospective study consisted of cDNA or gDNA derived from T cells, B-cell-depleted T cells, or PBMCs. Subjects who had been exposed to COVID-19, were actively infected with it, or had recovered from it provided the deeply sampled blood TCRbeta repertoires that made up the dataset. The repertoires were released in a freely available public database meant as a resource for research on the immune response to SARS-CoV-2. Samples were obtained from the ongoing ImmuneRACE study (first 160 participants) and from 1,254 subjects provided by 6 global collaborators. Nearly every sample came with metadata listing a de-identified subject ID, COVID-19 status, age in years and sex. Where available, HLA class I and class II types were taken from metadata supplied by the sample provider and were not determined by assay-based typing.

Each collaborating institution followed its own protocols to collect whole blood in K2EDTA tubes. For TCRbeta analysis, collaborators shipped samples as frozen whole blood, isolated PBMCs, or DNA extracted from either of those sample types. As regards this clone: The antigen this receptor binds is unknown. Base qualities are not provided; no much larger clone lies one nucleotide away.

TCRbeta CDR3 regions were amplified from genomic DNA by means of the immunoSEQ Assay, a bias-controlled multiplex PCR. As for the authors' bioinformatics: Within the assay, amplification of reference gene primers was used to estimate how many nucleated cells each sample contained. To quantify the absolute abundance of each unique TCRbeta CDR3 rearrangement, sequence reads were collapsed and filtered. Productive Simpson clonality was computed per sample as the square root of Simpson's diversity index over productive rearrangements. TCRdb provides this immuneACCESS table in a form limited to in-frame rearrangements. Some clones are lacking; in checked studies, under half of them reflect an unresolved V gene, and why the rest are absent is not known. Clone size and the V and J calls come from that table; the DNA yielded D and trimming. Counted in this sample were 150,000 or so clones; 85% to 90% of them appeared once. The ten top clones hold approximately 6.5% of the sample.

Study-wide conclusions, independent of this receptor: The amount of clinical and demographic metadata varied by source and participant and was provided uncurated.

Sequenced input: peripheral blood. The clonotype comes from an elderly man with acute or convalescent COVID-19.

The CDR3 protein: CASSPGQRGSGNTIYF. At the DNA level, the sequence is TGTGCCAGCTCACCGGGACAGAGGGGCTCTGGAAACACCATATATTTT. The V and J segments used are TRBV18 and TRBJ1-3, with 7 bases aligning to TRBD1. CDR1 and CDR2 were assigned from the germline V gene as KGHSH and LQKENI. From V the trimming removes 3 bases and from J it removes 0 bases, while the gene matches leave 5 bases of the junction unaccounted for. The CDR3 runs 16 amino acids, cysteine and phenylalanine included. Of all the DNA, just the CDR3 is kept, 48 bases in frame from base 1. Extended through the reference TRBV18 and TRBJ1-3 proteins, this CDR3 yields the full variable domain: NAGVMQNPRHLVRRRGQEARLRCSPMKGHSHVYWYRQLPEEGLKFMVYLQKENIIDESGMPKERFSAEFPKEGPSILRIQQVVRGDSAAYFCASSPGQRGSGNTIYFGEGSWLTVV.